The sequence of this T cell receptor beta chain was determined in a study of CD8 T cells in Susac syndrome. Bulk CD8+ and CD4+ cells came from magnetic negative isolation; CD8+ TEMRA by FACS. Reverse transcription of 0.5 to 1 ug RNA was performed with random hexamers. Across 54 Vbeta and 13 Jbeta, TCR beta CDR3 was amplified with immunoSEQ multiplex PCR. MiXCR was run by TCRdb on the immunoSEQ multiplex PCR reads, yielding one entry per CDR3 protein. Of approximately 200,000 distinct CDR3 sequences in the sample, about 95% were seen once. The V and J ends lost 4 bases and 3 bases, in that order; junction bases with no gene match: 3. CDR1 and CDR2 (germline): DFQATT, SNEGSKA (reference sequence). The CDR3 runs 14 residues.

The chain has TRBV20-1 and TRBJ2-3; 11 positions match TRBD1. The sequence came from a human donor with multiple sclerosis. The sequenced material came from CD4+ T cells from PBMCs. The CDR3 spells CSAKDRGLTDTQYF. The CDR3, as DNA: TGCAGTGCTAAGGACAGGGGGCTTACAGATACGCAGTATTTT.